This T cell receptor beta chain is from a study of shared clonotypes between healthy human individuals. Study context: CD4 naive and CD4 memory each took three plates per donor, while CD8 naive took two and CD8 memory one. Notes on the study in general: Sharing across four donors was highest in naive CD4 (around 5%) and lowest in memory CD8 (approximately 0.4%). Rarefaction showed that sequencing of sorted subsets was incomplete (despite large depth).

Data came from immunoSEQ multiplex PCR; TCRdb stores just in-frame clones and leaves some out. The data hold approximately 940,000 clones, with around 80% observed a single time. V shed 4 bases and J 3 bases; nucleotides not matched to a gene: 5. From germline, CDR1 is KGHSH and CDR2 LQKENI. The CDR3 has 14 residues. This clone was found a few times. The antigen remains unidentified. Division of CD4+ cells produced a CD45RA+ naive subset and a CD45RA-negative memory subset. Sequencing used memory CD4+ T cells sorted from blood. The subset was: CD45RA-negative fraction. V and J are TRBV18 and TRBJ1-1, with 7 bases identical to TRBD1. The TCR comes from a man younger than 30 in good health. The CDR3 reads CASSLTGDHTEAFF. The DNA for the CDR3 is TGTGCCAGCTCACTAACAGGGGACCACACTGAAGCTTTCTTT.